Presented here are 10 T cell receptor beta chains from one specimen sequenced in a study of T cell changes during pregnancy in multiple sclerosis. The repertoire was sequenced with immunoSEQ multiplex PCR; TCRdb's copy has only in-frame clones and lacks some. The top ten clones hold more than 1.1% of a sample with about 68,000 clones, 92% of them seen once. This material consisted of peripheral blood, taken in the second trimester of pregnancy. These receptors originate from a female donor in good health, enrolled as a control in a pregnancy study.

The sample holds a few counts of this clone. The chain links TRBV9 to TRBJ1-1; TRBD1 matches at 11 bases. After removal of 3 bases from V and 2 bases from J, the junction contained 9 bases not matched to a gene. This CDR3 is 17 amino acids long. The V gene's germline CDR1 is SGDLS and CDR2 YYNGEE. As DNA, the CDR3 is TGTGCCAGCAGCGCGTTCCCCTGGACAGGGGGCAACACTGAAGCTTTCTTT. Its translation is CASSAFPWTGGNTEAFF.

This rearrangement joins TRBV27 to TRBJ2-7; 7 bases line up with TRBD1. Per the germline V gene, CDR1 is MNHEY and CDR2 is SMNVEV (reference sequence). V lost 5 bases, J lost 5 bases, and 15 bases stayed unmatched. This CDR3 is 16 amino acids long. CDR3 nucleotide sequence: TGTGCCAGCAGTCAGGGGACCACAGGGGTGGCCCACGAGCAGTACTTC. It is translated as CASSQGTTGVAHEQYF.

This clone was picked up one time. The V and J genes are TRBV5-4 and TRBJ1-1; 8 nucleotides line up with TRBD1. The CDR3 has 15 residues. From germline, CDR1 is SGHNT and CDR2 YYREEE (reference sequence). With 3 bases clipped from V and 1 base from J, the junction kept 5 bases outside the gene matches. In nucleotides, the CDR3 is TGTGCCAGCAGCTGGGCCGGGACAGGGAACACTGAAGCTTTCTTT. This codes for CASSWAGTGNTEAFF.

CDR3 protein: CASSPAGDTVGNGYTF. CDR3 sequence (DNA): TGTGCCAGCAGTCCCGCGGGCGATACCGTTGGGAATGGCTACACCTTC. The chain employs TRBV7-9 and TRBJ1-2; D is unclear. The V end lost 6 bases, the J end lost 6 bases, and 23 bases lay between the germline ends. The CDR3 has 16 residues. From germline, CDR1 is SEHNR and CDR2 FQNEAQ (reference sequence).

This chain links TRBV7-6 with TRBJ2-5; TRBD2 is a possible D gene (5 bases). The CDR3 covers 15 residues. Germline V gene lookup returns CDR1 SGHVS and CDR2 FNYEAQ. V was cut by 0 bases and J by 5 bases, with 13 bases left in between. CDR3 coding DNA: TGTGCCAGCAGCTTAGCCCTGGCGGGCCAGGAGACCCAGTACTTC. Translation: CASSLALAGQETQYF.

This rearrangement joins TRBV27 to TRBJ1-5; weak D call: TRBD1 (5 bases). Trimming left V 4 bases short and J 7 bases short, with 11 bases between. In germline, CDR1 is MNHEY, CDR2 SMNVEV (reference sequence). The CDR3 is made up of 13 amino acids. In DNA, the CDR3 is TGTGCCAGCAGTTCCTCGACAGCCCAGCCCCAGCATTTT. As protein: CASSSSTAQPQHF.

This clone was detected once. The chain uses TRBV6-1 and TRBJ1-2; a weak D match, TRBD1 (6 bases). V lost 6 bases to trimming and J lost 7 bases, with 18 bases between them. Germline CDR1 reads MNHNS; CDR2 reads SASEGT. There are 14 residues in the CDR3. DNA for the CDR3: TGTGCCAGCAGGGGACCCGAGACAGGACTTGGCTACACCTTC. It yields the protein CASRGPETGLGYTF.

This chain uses TRBV19 with TRBJ1-2; the D is unclear. Germline CDR1 reads LNHDA; CDR2 reads SQIVND (reference sequence). V was trimmed by 9 bases and J by 5 bases, leaving 10 bases between them. This CDR3 has 11 residues. The chain's CDR3 is CARVDGYGYTF. The CDR3 bases are TGTGCCAGGGTAGACGGGTATGGCTACACCTTC.

V and J are TRBV9 and TRBJ2-2; 10 bases are a match to TRBD2. The CDR3 is 17 amino acids. The germline gives CDR1 SGDLS, CDR2 YYNGEE. V was pared by 0 bases and J by 8 bases, with 10 bases of the junction left unmatched. CDR3 bases: TGTGCCAGCAGCGTAGTCTCAGCGGGAGGGCCAGGTGGGGAGCTGTTTTTT. It is translated as CASSVVSAGGPGGELFF.

V and J are TRBV15 and TRBJ2-1, with 7 bases matching TRBD2. This CDR3 is 16 amino acids long. The V gene's germline CDR1 is LNHNV and CDR2 YYDKDF (reference sequence). J lost 7 bases, V lost 3 bases, and 12 bases had no gene match. The DNA of the CDR3 is TGTGCCACCAGCAGTGACTCTAGCGGCGTGGGGAATGAGCAGTTCTTC. It encodes CATSSDSSGVGNEQFF. The full variable domain, in which reference TRBV15 and TRBJ2-1 provide the parts outside the CDR3, is DAMVIQNPRYQVTQFGKPVTLSCSQTLNHNVMYWYQQKSSQAPKLLFHYYDKDFNNEADTPDNFQSRRPNTSFCFLDIRSPGLGDTAMYLCATSSDSSGVGNEQFFGPGTRLTVL.